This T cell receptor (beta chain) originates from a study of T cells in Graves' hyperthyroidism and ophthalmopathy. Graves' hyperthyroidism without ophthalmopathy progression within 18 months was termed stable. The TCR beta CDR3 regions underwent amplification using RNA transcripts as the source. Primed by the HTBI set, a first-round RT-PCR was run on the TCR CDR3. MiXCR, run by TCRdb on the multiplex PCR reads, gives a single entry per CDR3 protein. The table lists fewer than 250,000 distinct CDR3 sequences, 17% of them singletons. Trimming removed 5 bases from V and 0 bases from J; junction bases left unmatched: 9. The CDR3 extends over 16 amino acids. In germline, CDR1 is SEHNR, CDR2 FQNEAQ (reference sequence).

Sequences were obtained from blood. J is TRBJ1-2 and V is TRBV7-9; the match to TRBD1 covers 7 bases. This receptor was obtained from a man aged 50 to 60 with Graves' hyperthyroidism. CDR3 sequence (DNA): TGTGCCAGCAGCCGTAGCCGGGACAGCGCTAACTATGGCTACACCTTC. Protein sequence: CASSRSRDSANYGYTF. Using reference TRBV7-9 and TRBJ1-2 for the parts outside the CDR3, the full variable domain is DTGVSQNPRHKITKRGQNVTFRCDPISEHNRLYWYRQTLGQGPEFLTYFQNEAQLEKSRLLSDRFSAERPKGSFSTLEIQRTEQGDSAMYLCASSRSRDSANYGYTFGSGTRLTVV.